This T cell receptor beta chain was identified during a study of cytomegalovirus exposure and HLA in healthy donors. The PCR contained 60 Vbeta and 13 Jbeta primers. The table came from immunoSEQ multiplex PCR; TCRdb's copy has only in-frame clones and leaves some out. The sample shows some 160,000 clones, over 75% of them seen only once. Trimming pared 2 bases from V and 1 base from J, leaving 6 bases between. This CDR3 comprises 14 residues. Germline lookup yields CDR1 KGHSH and CDR2 LQKENI. This chain links TRBV18 with TRBJ1-5; D not resolved. The TCR originated in a woman between 45 and 65 years old in good health and CMV-seronegative. Sequencing was performed on PBMCs. The CDR3 loop reads CASSPNRSNQPQHF. As DNA, the CDR3 is TGTGCCAGCTCACCAAACCGGAGCAATCAGCCCCAGCATTTT.